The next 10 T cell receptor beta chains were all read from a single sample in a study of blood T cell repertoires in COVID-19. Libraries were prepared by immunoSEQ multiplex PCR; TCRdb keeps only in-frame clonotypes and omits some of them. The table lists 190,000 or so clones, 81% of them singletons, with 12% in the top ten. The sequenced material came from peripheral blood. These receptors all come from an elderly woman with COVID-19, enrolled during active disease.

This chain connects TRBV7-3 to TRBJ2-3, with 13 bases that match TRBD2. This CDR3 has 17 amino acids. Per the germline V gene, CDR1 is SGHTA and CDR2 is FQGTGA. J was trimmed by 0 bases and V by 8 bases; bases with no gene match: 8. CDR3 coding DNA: TGTGCCAGCGCCTCTGGACTAGCGGGGGCTAGCACAGATACGCAGTATTTT. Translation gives CASASGLAGASTDTQYF. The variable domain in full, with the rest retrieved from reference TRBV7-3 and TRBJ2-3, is GAGVSQTPSNKVTEKGKYVELRCDPISGHTALYWYRQSLGQGPEFLIYFQGTGAADDSGLPNDRFFAVRPEGSVSTLKIQRTERGDSAVYLCASASGLAGASTDTQYFGPGTRLTVL.

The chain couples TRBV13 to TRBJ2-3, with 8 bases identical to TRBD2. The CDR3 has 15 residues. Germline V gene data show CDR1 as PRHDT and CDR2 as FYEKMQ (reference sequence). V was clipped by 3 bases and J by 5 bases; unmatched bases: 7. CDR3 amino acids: CASSFVGGAQDTQYF. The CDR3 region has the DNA TGTGCCAGCAGCTTTGTCGGGGGGGCCCAAGATACGCAGTATTTT.

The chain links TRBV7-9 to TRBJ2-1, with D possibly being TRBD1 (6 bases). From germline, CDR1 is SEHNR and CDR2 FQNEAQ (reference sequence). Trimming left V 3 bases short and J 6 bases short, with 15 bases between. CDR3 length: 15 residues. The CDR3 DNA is TGTGCCAGCAGCTTTTTCAGGGGACCGGTCAATGAGCAGTTCTTC. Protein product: CASSFFRGPVNEQFF.

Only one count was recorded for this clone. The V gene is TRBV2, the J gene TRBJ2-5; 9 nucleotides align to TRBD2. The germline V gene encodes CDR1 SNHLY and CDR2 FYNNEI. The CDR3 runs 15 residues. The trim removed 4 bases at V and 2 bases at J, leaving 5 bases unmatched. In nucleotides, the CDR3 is TGTGCCAGCAGTGTACTAGCGGGTATTCAAGAGACCCAGTACTTC. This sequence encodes CASSVLAGIQETQYF.

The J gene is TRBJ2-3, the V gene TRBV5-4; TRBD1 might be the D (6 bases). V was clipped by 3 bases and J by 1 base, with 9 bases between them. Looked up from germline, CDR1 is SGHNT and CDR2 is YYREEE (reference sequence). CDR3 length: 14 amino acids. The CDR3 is CASSSTGRTDTQYF. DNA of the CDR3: TGTGCCAGCAGCTCTACAGGGCGCACAGATACGCAGTATTTT.

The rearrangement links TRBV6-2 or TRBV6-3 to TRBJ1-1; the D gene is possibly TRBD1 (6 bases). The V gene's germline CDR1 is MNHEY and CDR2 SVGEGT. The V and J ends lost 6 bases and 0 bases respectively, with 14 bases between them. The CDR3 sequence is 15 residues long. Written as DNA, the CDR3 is TGTGCCAGCAGCCGGGGCCAGGGGTTGAACACTGAAGCTTTCTTT. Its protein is CASSRGQGLNTEAFF.

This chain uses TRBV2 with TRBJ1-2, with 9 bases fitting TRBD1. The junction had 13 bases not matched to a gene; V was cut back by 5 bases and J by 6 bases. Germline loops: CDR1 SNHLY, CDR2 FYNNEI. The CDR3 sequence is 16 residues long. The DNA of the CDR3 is TGTGCCAGCAGTCGATTAGGGACAGGGTTGAAGGATGGCTACACCTTC. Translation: CASSRLGTGLKDGYTF.

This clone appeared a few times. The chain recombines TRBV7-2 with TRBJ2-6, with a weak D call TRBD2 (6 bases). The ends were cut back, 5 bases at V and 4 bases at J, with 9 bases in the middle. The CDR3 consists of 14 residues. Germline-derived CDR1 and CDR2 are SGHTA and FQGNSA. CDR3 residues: CASSQGGGANVLTF. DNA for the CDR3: TGTGCCAGCAGCCAGGGAGGCGGGGCCAACGTCCTGACTTTC. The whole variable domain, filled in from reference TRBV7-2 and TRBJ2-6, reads GAGVSQSPSNKVTEKGKDVELRCDPISGHTALYWYRQSLGQGLEFLIYFQGNSAPDKSGLPSDRFSAERTGGSVSTLTIQRTQQEDSAVYLCASSQGGGANVLTFGAGSRLTVL.

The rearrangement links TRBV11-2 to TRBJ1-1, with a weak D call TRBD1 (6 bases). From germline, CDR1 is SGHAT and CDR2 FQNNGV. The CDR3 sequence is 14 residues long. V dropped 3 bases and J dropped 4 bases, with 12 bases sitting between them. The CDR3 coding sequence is TGTGCCAGCAGCTTTCCCCCCAGGGGCACTGAAGCTTTCTTT. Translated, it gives CASSFPPRGTEAFF. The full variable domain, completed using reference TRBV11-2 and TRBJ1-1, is EAGVAQSPRYKIIEKRQSVAFWCNPISGHATLYWYQQILGQGPKLLIQFQNNGVVDDSQLPKDRFSAERLKGVDSTLKIQPAKLEDSAVYLCASSFPPRGTEAFFGQGTRLTVV.

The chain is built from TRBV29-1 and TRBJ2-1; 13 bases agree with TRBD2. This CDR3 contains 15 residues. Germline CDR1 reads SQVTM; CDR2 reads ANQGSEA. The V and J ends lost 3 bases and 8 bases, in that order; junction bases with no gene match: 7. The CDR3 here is CSVDGLAGEAYEQFF. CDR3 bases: TGCAGCGTTGATGGACTAGCGGGAGAAGCCTATGAGCAGTTCTTC.